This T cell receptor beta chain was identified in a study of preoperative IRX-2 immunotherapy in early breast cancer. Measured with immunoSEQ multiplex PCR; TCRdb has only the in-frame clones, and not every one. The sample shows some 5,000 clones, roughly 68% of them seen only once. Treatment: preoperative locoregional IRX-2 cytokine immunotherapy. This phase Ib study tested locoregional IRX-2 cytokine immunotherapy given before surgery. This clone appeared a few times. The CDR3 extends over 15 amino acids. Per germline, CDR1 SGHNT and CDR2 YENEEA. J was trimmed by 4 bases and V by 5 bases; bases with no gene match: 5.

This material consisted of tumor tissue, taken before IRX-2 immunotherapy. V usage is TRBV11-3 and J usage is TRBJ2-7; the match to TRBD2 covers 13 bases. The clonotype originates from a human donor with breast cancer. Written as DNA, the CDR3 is TGTGCCAGCAGCCCCTGGACTAGCGGGAGTTACGAGCAGTACTTC. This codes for CASSPWTSGSYEQYF. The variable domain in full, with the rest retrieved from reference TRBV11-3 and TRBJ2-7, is EAGVVQSPRYKIIEKKQPVAFWCNPISGHNTLYWYLQNLGQGPELLIRYENEEAVDDSQLPKDRFSAERLKGVDSTLKIQPAELGDSAVYLCASSPWTSGSYEQYFGPGTRLTVT.